These T cell receptor beta chains were read from a single sample in a study of cytomegalovirus exposure and HLA in healthy donors. TCRdb's table, derived via immunoSEQ multiplex PCR, lists solely in-frame clones and lacks some. The sample yields about 270,000 clones, more than 55% seen once. Sequencing input: PBMCs. The receptors here all came from a female donor in good health and CMV-seronegative. Each CDR3 is given with its conserved first and last residue. The D gene is left open where the match is weak. Clone size, where shown, is once, few, many, or a class for clones that have expanded.

J gene	clone size	V gene	D gene	CDR3 protein	CDR3 DNA
TRBJ1-3	-	TRBV28	-	CASTSRGGAGNTIYF	TGTGCCAGCACTAGCCGGGGGGGGGCTGGAAACACCATATATTTT
TRBJ2-1	few	TRBV7-2	TRBD2	CASSSRFGPLAANEQFF	TGTGCCAGCAGCTCACGATTTGGCCCCCTAGCGGCAAATGAGCAGTTCTTC
TRBJ2-4	-	TRBV6-6	TRBD1	CASSLTIQGGENIQYF	TGTGCCAGCAGTTTGACTATACAGGGGGGTGAAAACATTCAGTACTTC
TRBJ2-3	-	TRBV5-8	TRBD1	CASSLDRGKADTQYF	TGTGCCAGCAGCTTGGACAGGGGAAAGGCAGATACGCAGTATTTT
TRBJ2-2	few	TRBV2	-	CASSQLTGRELFF	TGTGCCAGCAGTCAATTGACAGGACGGGAGCTGTTTTTT
TRBJ1-1	-	TRBV29-1	-	CSAHMTGNTEAFF	TGCAGCGCTCACATGACGGGGAACACTGAAGCTTTCTTT
TRBJ2-2	-	TRBV21-1	-	CASSRDTNTGELFF	TGTGCCAGCAGCCGGGACACGAACACCGGGGAGCTGTTTTTT
TRBJ1-1	-	TRBV7-9	TRBD1	CASSQDRDRVWDEAFF	TGTGCCAGCAGCCAAGACCGGGACAGGGTTTGGGATGAAGCTTTCTTT
TRBJ2-7	-	TRBV27	TRBD2	CASSLRLAGGEEQYF	TGTGCCAGCAGTTTACGTCTAGCGGGAGGAGAAGAGCAGTACTTC
TRBJ2-7	-	TRBV7-2	-	CASRRGYEQYF	TGTGCCAGCAGGAGGGGGTACGAGCAGTACTTC
TRBJ2-5	few	TRBV2	TRBD2	CASNIAGGRETQYF	TGTGCCAGCAATATCGCGGGGGGGAGGGAGACCCAGTACTTC
TRBJ2-3	-	TRBV7-6	-	CASSLPDISDTQYF	TGTGCCAGCAGCTTACCGGACATCTCAGATACGCAGTATTTT
TRBJ2-1	-	TRBV11-2	TRBD1	CASSLGQGPYYNEQFF	TGTGCCAGCAGCTTAGGACAGGGCCCCTACTACAATGAGCAGTTCTTC
TRBJ2-3	-	TRBV4-1	-	CASSGRDSLRHTQYF	TGCGCCAGCAGCGGCCGGGACTCGTTACGCCATACGCAGTATTTT
TRBJ1-2	few	TRBV19	TRBD1	CASSTSGQVSGYTF	TGTGCCAGTAGTACGTCGGGACAGGTGTCTGGCTACACCTTC
TRBJ1-2	-	TRBV6-6	TRBD1	CASSYSDRGIGYTF	TGTGCCAGCAGTTACTCGGACAGGGGGATCGGCTACACCTTC
TRBJ2-1	-	TRBV7-9	-	CASSAPGNEQFF	TGTGCCAGCAGCGCCCCAGGTAATGAGCAGTTCTTC
TRBJ1-2	once	TRBV10-3	TRBD1	CAISGTGSYGYTF	TGTGCCATCAGCGGGACAGGCTCTTATGGCTACACCTTC
TRBJ2-7	-	TRBV13	-	CASSLASKSYEQYF	TGTGCCAGCAGCTTAGCTAGCAAAAGCTACGAGCAGTACTTC
TRBJ2-2	-	TRBV28	TRBD1	CASGPGQEAGELFF	TGTGCCAGCGGACCGGGACAGGAGGCCGGGGAGCTGTTTTTT
TRBJ2-1	-	TRBV5-5	TRBD2	CASSLARLLADYNEQFF	TGTGCCAGCAGCTTGGCCCGTTTGCTAGCGGACTACAATGAGCAGTTCTTC
TRBJ2-1	-	TRBV13	TRBD1	CASSKTGTGDNEQFF	TGTGCCAGCAGCAAAACCGGGACAGGCGACAATGAGCAGTTCTTC
TRBJ2-3	-	TRBV28	TRBD1	CASSSYAWDRGVADTQYF	TGTGCCAGCAGTTCTTACGCCTGGGACAGGGGGGTCGCAGATACGCAGTATTTT
TRBJ1-1	few	TRBV6-1	-	CASSQRRDNTEAFF	TGTGCCAGCAGCCAAAGGAGGGATAACACTGAAGCTTTCTTT
TRBJ1-4	few	TRBV23-1	-	CASSHGKTNEKLFF	TGCGCCAGCAGTCACGGGAAGACTAATGAAAAACTGTTTTTT
TRBJ2-2	few	TRBV7-8	TRBD2	CASSLGPLAGGNTGELFF	TGTGCCAGCAGCTTAGGACCCCTGGCGGGAGGGAACACCGGGGAGCTGTTTTTT
TRBJ2-3	-	TRBV11-3	-	CASSSPTVNTQYF	TGTGCCAGCAGTTCCCCTACGGTGAATACGCAGTATTTT
TRBJ2-5	-	TRBV2	TRBD1	CASSGRGQKLQETQYF	TGTGCCAGCAGCGGACGGGGACAGAAACTACAAGAGACCCAGTACTTC
TRBJ1-1	-	TRBV7-8	-	CASSLAGNLGQAFF	TGTGCCAGCAGCTTAGCTGGTAACTTGGGGCAAGCTTTCTTT
TRBJ2-7	-	TRBV5-4	TRBD2	CASSLATSGGNEQYF	TGTGCCAGCAGCTTGGCAACTAGCGGGGGAAACGAGCAGTACTTC
TRBJ1-2	-	TRBV28	TRBD1	CASNPDRGDYGYTF	TGTGCCAGCAATCCCGACAGGGGCGACTATGGCTACACCTTC
TRBJ2-1	-	TRBV5-1	-	CASSFTEYNEQFF	TGCGCCAGCAGCTTCACTGAGTACAATGAGCAGTTCTTC
TRBJ2-1	-	TRBV18	TRBD2	CASSPRLAGDNEQFF	TGTGCCAGCTCACCACGGCTAGCGGGAGACAATGAGCAGTTCTTC
TRBJ2-3	once	TRBV19	TRBD2	CASTSGAGEIYSTDTQYF	TGTGCCAGTACTAGTGGAGCGGGAGAAATCTATAGCACAGATACGCAGTATTTT
TRBJ2-1	-	TRBV16	-	CASSQSEGSNEQFF	TGTGCCAGCAGCCAATCGGAGGGGAGCAATGAGCAGTTCTTC
TRBJ2-1	-	TRBV6-1	-	CASTRGHNEQFF	TGTGCCAGCACCCGCGGCCACAATGAGCAGTTCTTC
TRBJ2-5	-	TRBV28	TRBD2	CASSTRTSVKETQYF	TGTGCCAGCAGTACCCGGACTAGCGTGAAAGAGACCCAGTACTTC
TRBJ1-4	few	TRBV30	-	CAWSPAGLGEKLFF	TGTGCCTGGAGTCCCGCAGGGCTGGGGGAAAAACTGTTTTTT
TRBJ1-2	-	TRBV6-6	-	CASSYEGTSDYGYTF	TGTGCCAGCAGTTACGAGGGAACCTCAGACTATGGCTACACCTTC
TRBJ2-7	-	TRBV30	TRBD2	CAWNPGGPYYEQYF	TGTGCCTGGAACCCGGGGGGGCCTTACTACGAGCAGTACTTC
TRBJ1-1	-	TRBV5-1	-	CASSSGSLKGTEAFF	TGCGCCAGCAGCTCGGGGTCGCTTAAGGGCACTGAAGCTTTCTTT
TRBJ1-5	-	TRBV2	TRBD1	CASGGQGLRSNQPQHF	TGTGCCAGCGGGGGACAGGGGTTACGTAGCAATCAGCCCCAGCATTTT